The clone carrying this T cell receptor beta chain was seen many times. The CDR3 is 15 amino acids. The ends lost 4 bases at V and 3 bases at J; junction bases unmatched: 9. CDR1 is DFQATT, CDR2 SNEGSKA, per germline (reference sequence). The data were obtained in a study of T-cell reconstitution after alpha-beta-depleted transplantation in children. Unique molecular identifiers were used to barcode this TCRbeta library. TCRdb passed the PCR reads through MiXCR, listing each CDR3 protein once. The sample yields around 600,000 distinct CDR3 sequences, approximately 17% seen once. The sequence was obtained from a human donor who donated a stem cell graft to a child with acute myeloid leukemia. The sample consisted of PBMCs from the stem cell graft donor, taken from the stem cell graft. J is TRBJ2-3 and V is TRBV20-1; TRBD2 aligns across 8 bases. The CDR3 sequence is CSATHLAGGTDTQYF. For the CDR3, the DNA is TGCAGTGCTACTCATCTAGCGGGTGGGACAGATACGCAGTATTTT.